This entry describes one TCR beta chain. This specimen comes from a study of blood T cell repertoires in COVID-19. Patients from Seattle were sampled longitudinally, starting during active infection. Per the study methods: By means of reference gene primer amplification, nucleated cell counts were estimated. Generated by immunoSEQ multiplex PCR, the TCRdb table keeps only in-frame clones and is missing some. For V, J and clone size, that table is used; D and trimming come from the DNA. The repertoire holds some 450,000 clones, with about 91% as singletons. Trimming left V 1 base short and J 7 bases short, with 23 bases between. Germline CDR1 reads LNHNV; CDR2 reads YYDKDF (reference sequence). This CDR3 region has 17 residues.

Sequencing was performed on peripheral blood. The sequence was obtained from a woman between 45 and 65 years old with COVID-19, enrolled during active disease. V usage is TRBV15 and J usage is TRBJ2-7; a possible D gene is TRBD1 (6 bases). CDR3 amino acids: CATSRGRGRAGAAEQYF. The CDR3 DNA reads TGTGCCACCAGCAGAGGAAGGGGTCGGGCAGGGGCGGCTGAGCAGTACTTC.